This TCR beta chain was sequenced during a study of response to subunit inactivated influenza vaccine. Points on this clonotype: The antigen remains unidentified.

Findings and caveats of the study: The authors suggested that every seasonal influenza vaccination recruits few new T cells.

V lost 1 base to trimming and J lost 2 bases; unmatched junction nucleotides: 16. The CDR3 totals 19 residues. The germline V gene has CDR1 DFQATT and CDR2 SNEGSKA (reference sequence). TCRdb re-derived calls from the RT-PCR reads in MiXCR, one entry per CDR3 protein. This table has roughly 550,000 distinct CDR3 sequences, approximately 20% appearing once. The data also belong to a second study, concerning T cells expressing NK-cell markers. As reported in that work: Scientists made TCR beta cDNA using 5'RACE template switching with UMIs. Restricting sorting to alpha-beta TCR T cells was achieved in several experiments by an anti-gamma-delta TCR antibody. CD8+ T cells in 5 or 6 donors included dominant NKG2C+ clonotypes at roughly 1.0-7.5%. For a handful of donors, these clonotypes were likewise the leading ones in the CD3+CD56-NKG2C+ fraction.

This TCR was sampled from a man in his forties or fifties who received an inactivated influenza vaccine. V is TRBV20-1 and J is TRBJ2-7; 11 nucleotides align to TRBD2. Sample: CD4+ T cells sorted from PBMCs, taken less than 13 days after vaccination. The CDR3 DNA is TGCAGTGCTAGAGCCAGGGGGCGACCGGGACTAGCGGACACCTACGAGCAGTACTTC. Protein product: CSARARGRPGLADTYEQYF.